This T cell receptor beta chain was identified in a study of blood T cell repertoires in COVID-19. Overall study context: From the United States, Italy and Spain came samples of acute and convalescent COVID-19. Sources were T cells, B-cell-depleted T cells, or PBMCs; the material itself was cDNA or gDNA.

The germline CDR1 and CDR2 sequences are SEHNR and FQNEAQ (reference sequence). The CDR3 runs 12 residues. Trimming removed 2 bases at V and 9 bases at J, with 8 bases between. Methods used by the authors: How many nucleated cells were present was estimated from reference gene primer amplification. The protocol was immunoSEQ multiplex PCR, while the TCRdb copy is restricted to in-frame clones and leaves out a portion. That table gives V, J and clone size, and the DNA gave D and trimming. The sample has around 200,000 clones; almost 90% are singletons. For this clone: Other DNA sequences from this sample encode an identical CDR3 as well.

This clonotype was obtained from a man younger than 35 with active or convalescent COVID-19. The sequenced sample was peripheral blood. The rearrangement uses TRBV7-9 and TRBJ2-1; D is unresolved. CDR3 residues: CASSLTSGEQFF. The CDR3 DNA follows: TGTGCCAGCAGCTTAACGAGTGGTGAGCAGTTCTTC.